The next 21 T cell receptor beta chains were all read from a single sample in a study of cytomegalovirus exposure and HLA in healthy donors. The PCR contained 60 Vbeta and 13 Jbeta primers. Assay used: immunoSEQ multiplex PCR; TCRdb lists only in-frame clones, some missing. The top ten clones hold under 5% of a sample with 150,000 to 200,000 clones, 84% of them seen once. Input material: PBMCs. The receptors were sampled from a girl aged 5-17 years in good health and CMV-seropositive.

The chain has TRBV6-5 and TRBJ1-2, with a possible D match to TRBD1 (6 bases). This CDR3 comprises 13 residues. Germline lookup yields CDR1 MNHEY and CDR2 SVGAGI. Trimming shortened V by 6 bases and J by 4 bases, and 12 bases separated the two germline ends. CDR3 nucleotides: TGTGCCAGCAGCTCGGACAGCTTCTATGGCTACACCTTC. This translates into CASSSDSFYGYTF.

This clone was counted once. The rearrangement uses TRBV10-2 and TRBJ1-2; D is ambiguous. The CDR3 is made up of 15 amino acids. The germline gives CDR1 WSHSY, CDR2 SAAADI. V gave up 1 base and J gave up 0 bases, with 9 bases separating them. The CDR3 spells CASSELQKPNYGYTF. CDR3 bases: TGCGCCAGCAGTGAGTTACAGAAACCTAACTATGGCTACACCTTC.

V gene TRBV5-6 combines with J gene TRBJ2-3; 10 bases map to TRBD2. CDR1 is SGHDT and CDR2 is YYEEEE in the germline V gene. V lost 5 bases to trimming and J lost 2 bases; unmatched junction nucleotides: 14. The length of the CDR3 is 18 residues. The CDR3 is CASSPVDIAGGNTDTQYF. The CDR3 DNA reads TGTGCCAGCAGTCCGGTGGATATAGCGGGGGGAAACACAGATACGCAGTATTTT.

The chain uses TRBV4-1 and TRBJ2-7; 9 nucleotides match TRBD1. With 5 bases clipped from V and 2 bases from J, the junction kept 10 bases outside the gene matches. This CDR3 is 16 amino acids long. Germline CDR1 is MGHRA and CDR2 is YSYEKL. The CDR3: CASSYRFGTGTYEQYF. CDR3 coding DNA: TGCGCCAGCAGCTATCGTTTCGGGACAGGGACCTACGAGCAGTACTTC.

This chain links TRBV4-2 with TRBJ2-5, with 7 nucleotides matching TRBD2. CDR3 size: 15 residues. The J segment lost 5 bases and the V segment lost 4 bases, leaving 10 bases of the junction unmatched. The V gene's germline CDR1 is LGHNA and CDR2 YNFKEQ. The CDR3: CASSPGGGAGETQYF. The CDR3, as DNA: TGTGCCAGCAGCCCGGGCGGGGGTGCGGGTGAGACCCAGTACTTC.

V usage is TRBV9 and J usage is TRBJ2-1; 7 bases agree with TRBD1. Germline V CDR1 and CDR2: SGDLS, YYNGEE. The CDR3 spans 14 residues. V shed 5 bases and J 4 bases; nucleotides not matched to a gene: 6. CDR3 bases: TGTGCCAGCAGTGCCGGGACAGAATACAATGAGCAGTTCTTC. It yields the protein CASSAGTEYNEQFF.

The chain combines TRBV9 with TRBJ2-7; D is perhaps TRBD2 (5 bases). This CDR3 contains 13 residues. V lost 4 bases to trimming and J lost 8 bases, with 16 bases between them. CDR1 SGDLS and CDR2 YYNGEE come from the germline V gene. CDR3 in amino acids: CASSLTTTGKQYF. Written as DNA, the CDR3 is TGTGCCAGCAGCCTTACGACCACCGGGAAGCAGTACTTC.

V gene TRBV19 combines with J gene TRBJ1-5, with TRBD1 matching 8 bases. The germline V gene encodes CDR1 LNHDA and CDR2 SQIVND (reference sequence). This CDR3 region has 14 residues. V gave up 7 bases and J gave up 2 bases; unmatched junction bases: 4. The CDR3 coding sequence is TGTGCCAGTACCCTGACAGGGGGCAATCAGCCCCAGCATTTT. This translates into CASTLTGGNQPQHF.

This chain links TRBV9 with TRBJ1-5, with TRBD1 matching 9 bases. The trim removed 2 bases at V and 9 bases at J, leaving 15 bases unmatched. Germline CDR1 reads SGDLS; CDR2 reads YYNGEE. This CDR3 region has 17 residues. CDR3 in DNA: TGTGCCAGCAGCGTCAACCAAAATGACAGGGGGATGAGGCCCCAGCATTTT. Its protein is CASSVNQNDRGMRPQHF.

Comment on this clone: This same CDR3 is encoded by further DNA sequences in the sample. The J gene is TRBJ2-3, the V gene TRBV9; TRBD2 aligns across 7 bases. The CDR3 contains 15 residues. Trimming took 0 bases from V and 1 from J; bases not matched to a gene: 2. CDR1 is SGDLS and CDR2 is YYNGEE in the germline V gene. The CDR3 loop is CASSVGRGGTDTQYF. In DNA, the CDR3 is TGTGCCAGCAGCGTAGGACGGGGGGGCACAGATACGCAGTATTTT.

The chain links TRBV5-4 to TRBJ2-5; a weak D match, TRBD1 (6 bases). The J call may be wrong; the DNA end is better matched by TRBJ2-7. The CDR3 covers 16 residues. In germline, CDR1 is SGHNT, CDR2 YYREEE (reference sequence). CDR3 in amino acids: CASSLTRGILTYEQYF. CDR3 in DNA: TGTGCCAGCAGCTTGACTAGGGGGATCCTTACCTACGAGCAGTACTTC.

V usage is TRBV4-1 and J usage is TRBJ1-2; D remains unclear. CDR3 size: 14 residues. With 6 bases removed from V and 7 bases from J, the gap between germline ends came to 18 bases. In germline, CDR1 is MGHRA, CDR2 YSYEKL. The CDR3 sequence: CASRSRSEFGGYTF. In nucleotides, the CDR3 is TGCGCCAGCAGATCTCGTTCCGAGTTCGGTGGCTACACCTTC.

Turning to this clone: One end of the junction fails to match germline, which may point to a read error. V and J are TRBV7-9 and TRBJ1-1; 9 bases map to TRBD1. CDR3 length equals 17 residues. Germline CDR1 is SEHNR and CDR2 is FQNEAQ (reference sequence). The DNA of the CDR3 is TGTTCCAGCAGCTTAGGGGACAGGGATTTTTTGAACACTGAAGCTTTCTTT. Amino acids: CSSSLGDRDFLNTEAFF.

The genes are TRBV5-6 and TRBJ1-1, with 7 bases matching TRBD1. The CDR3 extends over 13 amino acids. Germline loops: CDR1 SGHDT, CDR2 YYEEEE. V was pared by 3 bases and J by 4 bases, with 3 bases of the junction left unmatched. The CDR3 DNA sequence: TGTGCCAGCAGCTCGACAGGGAGCACTGAAGCTTTCTTT. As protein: CASSSTGSTEAFF.

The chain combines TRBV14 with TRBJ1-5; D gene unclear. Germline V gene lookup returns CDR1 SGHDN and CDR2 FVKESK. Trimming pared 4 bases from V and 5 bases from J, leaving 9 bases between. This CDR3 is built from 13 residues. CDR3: CASSRNQDQPQHF. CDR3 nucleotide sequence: TGTGCCAGCAGCCGCAATCAGGATCAGCCCCAGCATTTT. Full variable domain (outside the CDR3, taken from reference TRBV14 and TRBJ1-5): EAGVTQFPSHSVIEKGQTVTLRCDPISGHDNLYWYRRVMGKEIKFLLHFVKESKQDESGMPNNRFLAERTGGTYSTLKVQPAELEDSGVYFCASSRNQDQPQHFGDGTRLSIL.

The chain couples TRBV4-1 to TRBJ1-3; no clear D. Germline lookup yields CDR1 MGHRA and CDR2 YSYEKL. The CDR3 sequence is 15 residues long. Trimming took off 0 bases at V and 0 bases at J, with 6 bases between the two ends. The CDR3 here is CASSQESVSGNTIYF. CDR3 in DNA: TGCGCCAGCAGCCAAGAGAGCGTCTCTGGAAACACCATATATTTT.

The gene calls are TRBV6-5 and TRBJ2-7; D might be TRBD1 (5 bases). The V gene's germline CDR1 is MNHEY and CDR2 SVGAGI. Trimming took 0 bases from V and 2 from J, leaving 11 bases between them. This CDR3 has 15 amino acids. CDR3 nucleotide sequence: TGTGCCAGCAGTTACTCGGCAGGGATGGCCTACGAGCAGTACTTC. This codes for CASSYSAGMAYEQYF.

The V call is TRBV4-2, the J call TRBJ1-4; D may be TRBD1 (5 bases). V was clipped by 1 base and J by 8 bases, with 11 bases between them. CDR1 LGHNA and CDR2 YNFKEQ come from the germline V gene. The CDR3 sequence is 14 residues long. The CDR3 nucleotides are TGTGCCAGCAGCCAAGTCCAGGGTCGAGAAAAACTGTTTTTT. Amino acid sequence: CASSQVQGREKLFF.

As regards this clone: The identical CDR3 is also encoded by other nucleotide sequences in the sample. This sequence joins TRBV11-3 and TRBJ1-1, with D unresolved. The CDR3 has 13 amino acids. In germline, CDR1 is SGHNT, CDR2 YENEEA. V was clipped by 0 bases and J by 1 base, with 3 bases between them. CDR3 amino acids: CASSLDRNTEAFF. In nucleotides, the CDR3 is TGTGCCAGCAGCTTAGACAGGAACACTGAAGCTTTCTTT.

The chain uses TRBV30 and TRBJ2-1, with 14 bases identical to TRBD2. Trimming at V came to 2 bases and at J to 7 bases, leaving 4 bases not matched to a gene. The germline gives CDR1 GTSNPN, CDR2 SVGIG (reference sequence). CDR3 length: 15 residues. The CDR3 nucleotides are TGTGCCTGGAGTCCCGGGACTAGCGGGGGAAATGAGCAGTTCTTC. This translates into CAWSPGTSGGNEQFF.

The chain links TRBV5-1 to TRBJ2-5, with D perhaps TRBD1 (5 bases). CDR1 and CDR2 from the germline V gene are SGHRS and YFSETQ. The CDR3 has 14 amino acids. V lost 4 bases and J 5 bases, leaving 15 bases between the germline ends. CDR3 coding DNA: TGCGCCAGCAGCCCAGGGCCGCCACAGGAGACCCAGTACTTC. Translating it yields CASSPGPPQETQYF.